The clone carrying this T cell receptor beta chain was counted between two and nine times. Its antigen is still unknown. Assay execution took place at the deep level. The DNA input per sorted-subset replicate PCR was 200 ng, corresponding to 25,000 to 35,000 T cell genomes. The method was immunoSEQ multiplex PCR; TCRdb's version includes in-frame clones alone and lacks a portion of them. The sample lists 950,000 to 1,100,000 clones; 75% to 80% were seen once. These data are taken from a study of shared clonotypes between healthy human individuals. Overall study: Three plates each covered CD4 naive and memory; CD8 naive two, CD8 memory one.

Study-level points and caveats: Around 5.3% of naive CD4 clonotypes were shared across several donors.

Trimming shortened V by 4 bases and J by 1 base, and 12 bases separated the two germline ends. CDR3 length equals 14 residues. The germline V gene has CDR1 SGDLS and CDR2 YYNGEE. The sequence derives from a man in his late teens or twenties in good health. Some clones in this sample may be carry-over from other donors' samples. J is TRBJ2-7 and V is TRBV9; D gene unclear. Sequenced material: memory CD4+ T cells from PBMCs. Subset indicated: CD45RA-negative fraction. The CDR3 bases are TGTGCCAGCAGCCCCCTCGGTTCTTCCTACGAGCAGTACTTC. Amino acids: CASSPLGSSYEQYF. The variable domain in full, with the rest retrieved from reference TRBV9 and TRBJ2-7, is DSGVTQTPKHLITATGQRVTLRCSPRSGDLSVYWYQQSLDQGLQFLIQYYNGEERAKGNILERFSAQQFPDLHSELNLSSLELGDSALYFCASSPLGSSYEQYFGPGTRLTVT.